This TCR beta chain came from a study of blood T cell repertoires in COVID-19. Data came from immunoSEQ multiplex PCR; TCRdb stores just in-frame clones and leaves some out. The repertoire holds 200,000 to 250,000 clones, with roughly 89% as singletons. Input material: PBMCs or T cells enriched from blood (not recorded which). This TCR came from a man between 25 and 39 years old who had been exposed to COVID-19.

CDR3 nucleotides: TGTGCCAGCAGTTTATTCCAGGGTGTAGGGATGAACACTGAAGCTTTCTTT. Protein product: CASSLFQGVGMNTEAFF. This sequence joins TRBV27 and TRBJ1-1, with a possible D match to TRBD1 (5 bases). The CDR3 runs to 17 residues. Per germline, CDR1 MNHEY and CDR2 SMNVEV (reference sequence). Trimming cost V 1 base and J 0 bases, with 15 bases left between them.